The T cell receptor (beta chain) described here comes from a study of OX40 agonist ivuxolimab in advanced cancers. Germline loops: CDR1 SEHNR, CDR2 FQNEAQ (reference sequence). The length of the CDR3 is 11 residues. The ends were cut back, 5 bases at V and 6 bases at J, with 8 bases in the middle. Drawing of blood for sampling happened at baseline, at cycle 4 day 1, and at cycle 7 day 1. This clone was detected a few times. The table came from immunoSEQ multiplex PCR; TCRdb's copy has only in-frame clones and leaves some out. The table lists 25,000 to 30,000 clones, over 75% of them singletons. The specimen was CD4+ or CD8+ T cells sorted from blood, collected in a trial of the OX40 agonist ivuxolimab. The TCR comes from an adult with an advanced solid tumor such as melanoma, head and neck, liver or kidney cancer. This chain uses TRBV7-9 with TRBJ2-7; D assignment may be TRBD1 or TRBD2 (5 bases each). The CDR3 sequence: CASSPGTEQYF. The CDR3 DNA sequence: TGTGCCAGCAGCCCAGGGACCGAGCAGTACTTC.